A selection of T cell receptor beta chains follows, all from one sample in a study of cytomegalovirus exposure and HLA in healthy donors. The table came from immunoSEQ multiplex PCR; TCRdb's copy has only in-frame clones and leaves some out. The sample lists 100,000 to 150,000 clones; 89% were seen once. The sample comprised PBMCs. These receptors were collected from a woman in her late teens or twenties in good health and CMV-seronegative. Each CDR3 is given with its conserved first and last residue. Fields, in order: J gene, V gene, clone size, D gene, CDR3 protein, CDR3 DNA. D genes are given only for firm matches. Size values are once, few and many counts, or a class for expanded clones, and some rows have none.

j_gene: TRBJ2-2; v_gene: TRBV7-7; abundance: NA; d_gene: NA; CDR3aa: CASSADRLNTGELFF; CDR3nt: TGTGCCAGCAGCGCAGACAGGTTGAACACCGGGGAGCTGTTTTTT
j_gene: TRBJ2-3; v_gene: TRBV4-1; abundance: once; d_gene: NA; CDR3aa: CASSQEKAASTDTQYF; CDR3nt: TGCGCCAGCAGCCAAGAGAAGGCGGCTTCCACAGATACGCAGTATTTT
j_gene: TRBJ1-4; v_gene: TRBV5-5; abundance: once; d_gene: NA; CDR3aa: CASRPTGVREKLFF; CDR3nt: TGTGCCAGCAGGCCGACGGGAGTCCGGGAAAAACTGTTTTTT
j_gene: TRBJ2-6; v_gene: TRBV30; abundance: NA; d_gene: TRBD1; CDR3aa: CAWSGDRSPLGGANVLTF; CDR3nt: TGTGCCTGGAGTGGGGACAGGTCCCCACTAGGGGGGGCCAACGTCCTGACTTTC
j_gene: TRBJ1-2; v_gene: TRBV25-1; abundance: NA; d_gene: NA; CDR3aa: CASSGTGDGYTF; CDR3nt: TGTGCCAGCAGTGGGACTGGGGATGGCTACACCTTC
j_gene: TRBJ1-4; v_gene: TRBV28; abundance: NA; d_gene: NA; CDR3aa: CASSSTSGRENEKLFF; CDR3nt: TGTGCCAGCAGTTCCACGTCCGGCCGGGAAAATGAAAAACTGTTTTTT
j_gene: TRBJ2-5; v_gene: TRBV5-4; abundance: NA; d_gene: TRBD2; CDR3aa: CASSLGTTLAGQAGETQYF; CDR3nt: TGTGCCAGCAGCTTGGGGACAACCCTAGCGGGGCAAGCGGGCGAGACCCAGTACTTC
j_gene: TRBJ2-3; v_gene: TRBV6-5; abundance: NA; d_gene: TRBD1; CDR3aa: CASSRDRGTDTQYF; CDR3nt: TGTGCCAGCAGCCGGGACAGGGGCACAGATACGCAGTATTTT
j_gene: TRBJ1-4; v_gene: TRBV9; abundance: NA; d_gene: TRBD1; CDR3aa: CASSVAAGGAGLFF; CDR3nt: TGTGCCAGCAGCGTAGCGGCAGGGGGCGCGGGACTGTTTTTT
j_gene: TRBJ2-1; v_gene: TRBV15; abundance: once; d_gene: TRBD2; CDR3aa: CATSRQGLAWDEQFF; CDR3nt: TGTGCCACCAGCAGGCAGGGACTAGCGTGGGATGAGCAGTTCTTC
j_gene: TRBJ2-4; v_gene: TRBV6-5; abundance: NA; d_gene: TRBD2; CDR3aa: CASRTGTSKNIQYF; CDR3nt: TGTGCCAGCAGAACGGGGACTAGCAAAAACATTCAGTACTTC
j_gene: TRBJ1-5; v_gene: TRBV6-6; abundance: NA; d_gene: NA; CDR3aa: CASSYSSGGGNQPQHF; CDR3nt: TGTGCCAGCAGTTACTCGAGTGGGGGCGGCAATCAGCCCCAGCATTTT
j_gene: TRBJ2-7; v_gene: TRBV23-1; abundance: NA; d_gene: NA; CDR3aa: CASSRLDSYEQYF; CDR3nt: TGCGCCAGCAGTCGACTGGACAGTTACGAGCAGTACTTC
j_gene: TRBJ1-1; v_gene: TRBV27; abundance: NA; d_gene: NA; CDR3aa: CASSFSGNTEAFF; CDR3nt: TGTGCCAGCAGTTTTTCAGGGAACACTGAAGCTTTCTTT
j_gene: TRBJ1-2; v_gene: TRBV4-1; abundance: NA; d_gene: TRBD1; CDR3aa: CASSPTGQDYGYTF; CDR3nt: TGCGCCAGCAGCCCTACCGGACAGGATTACGGCTACACCTTC
j_gene: TRBJ2-1; v_gene: TRBV5-1; abundance: once; d_gene: TRBD2; CDR3aa: CASSFETSGTREQFF; CDR3nt: TGCGCCAGCAGCTTTGAGACTAGCGGGACACGGGAGCAGTTCTTC
j_gene: TRBJ2-1; v_gene: TRBV12-5; abundance: NA; d_gene: TRBD1; CDR3aa: CASGLANRDRQFF; CDR3nt: TGTGCTAGTGGTTTGGCCAATAGGGACAGGCAGTTCTTC
j_gene: TRBJ2-2; v_gene: TRBV11-3; abundance: NA; d_gene: NA; CDR3aa: CASRARSDTGELFF; CDR3nt: TGTGCCAGCAGGGCTAGGTCGGACACCGGGGAGCTGTTTTTT
j_gene: TRBJ1-4; v_gene: TRBV30; abundance: NA; d_gene: NA; CDR3aa: CAWSVQGFYRLFF; CDR3nt: TGTGCCTGGAGTGTCCAGGGTTTCTATAGACTGTTTTTT
j_gene: TRBJ1-3; v_gene: TRBV12-5; abundance: NA; d_gene: NA; CDR3aa: CASGLVLSRAPGNTIYF; CDR3nt: TGTGCTAGTGGTTTGGTATTATCGAGAGCTCCCGGAAACACCATATATTTT
j_gene: TRBJ1-2; v_gene: TRBV16; abundance: NA; d_gene: NA; CDR3aa: CASSHREAGGYTF; CDR3nt: TGTGCCAGCAGCCATCGGGAGGCGGGTGGCTACACCTTC
j_gene: TRBJ1-5; v_gene: TRBV19; abundance: NA; d_gene: NA; CDR3aa: CASSTGHISYSSNQPQHF; CDR3nt: TGTGCCAGTAGTACGGGACACATAAGTTATAGCAGCAATCAGCCCCAGCATTTT
j_gene: TRBJ1-1; v_gene: TRBV28; abundance: once; d_gene: NA; CDR3aa: CASSLPGRAEAFF; CDR3nt: TGTGCCAGCAGTTTGCCGGGGAGGGCTGAAGCTTTCTTT
j_gene: TRBJ1-6; v_gene: TRBV6-1; abundance: NA; d_gene: TRBD1; CDR3aa: CASSAGSTGAVSPLHF; CDR3nt: TGTGCCAGCAGTGCGGGGTCGACAGGGGCGGTTTCACCCCTCCACTTT
j_gene: TRBJ2-1; v_gene: TRBV7-2; abundance: NA; d_gene: NA; CDR3aa: CASSLVRPSYNEQFF; CDR3nt: TGTGCCAGCAGCTTAGTGAGGCCCTCCTACAATGAGCAGTTCTTC
j_gene: TRBJ1-6; v_gene: TRBV1; abundance: NA; d_gene: NA; CDR3aa: CTSGGQPRGSYNSPLHF; CDR3nt: TGCACCAGCGGCGGACAGCCTCGTGGCTCCTATAATTCACCCCTCCACTTT
j_gene: TRBJ2-1; v_gene: TRBV9; abundance: NA; d_gene: TRBD2; CDR3aa: CASSTNRGTSGSFGNEQFF; CDR3nt: TGTGCCAGCAGCACTAATAGGGGGACTAGCGGGAGCTTTGGCAATGAGCAGTTCTTC
j_gene: TRBJ2-1; v_gene: TRBV4-2; abundance: NA; d_gene: TRBD2; CDR3aa: CASSQQERGGGDEQFF; CDR3nt: TGTGCCAGCAGCCAACAAGAGAGGGGCGGGGGGGATGAGCAGTTCTTC
j_gene: TRBJ2-2; v_gene: TRBV4-2; abundance: once; d_gene: TRBD2; CDR3aa: CASSQGGRDTGELFF; CDR3nt: TGTGCCAGCAGCCAAGGCGGGAGAGACACCGGGGAGCTGTTTTTT
j_gene: TRBJ1-2; v_gene: TRBV28; abundance: NA; d_gene: TRBD1; CDR3aa: CASSFIEGATKTGSYTF; CDR3nt: TGTGCCAGCAGTTTTATTGAGGGGGCGACCAAGACCGGTAGCTACACCTTC
j_gene: TRBJ2-7; v_gene: TRBV27; abundance: NA; d_gene: NA; CDR3aa: CASAITLKPGLSAYEQYF; CDR3nt: TGTGCCAGCGCAATCACGCTGAAACCGGGACTTTCCGCCTACGAGCAGTACTTC
j_gene: TRBJ2-7; v_gene: TRBV10-2; abundance: NA; d_gene: NA; CDR3aa: CASKREMAYEQYF; CDR3nt: TGCGCCAGCAAACGGGAAATGGCCTACGAGCAGTACTTC
j_gene: TRBJ2-2; v_gene: TRBV7-2; abundance: NA; d_gene: TRBD1; CDR3aa: CASKSGTGVTGELFF; CDR3nt: TGTGCCAGCAAATCCGGGACAGGGGTCACCGGGGAGCTGTTTTTT
j_gene: TRBJ1-1; v_gene: TRBV18; abundance: NA; d_gene: NA; CDR3aa: CASSPGLLPNTEAFF; CDR3nt: TGTGCCAGCTCACCGGGACTCCTCCCGAACACTGAAGCTTTCTTT
j_gene: TRBJ2-2; v_gene: TRBV11-3; abundance: NA; d_gene: NA; CDR3aa: CASSLGGQAGELFF; CDR3nt: TGTGCCAGCAGCTTAGGGGGGCAAGCCGGGGAGCTGTTTTTT
j_gene: TRBJ1-3; v_gene: TRBV30; abundance: NA; d_gene: NA; CDR3aa: CAWSVQKISGNTIYF; CDR3nt: TGTGCCTGGAGTGTACAAAAAATCTCTGGAAACACCATATATTTT
j_gene: TRBJ2-5; v_gene: TRBV7-9; abundance: NA; d_gene: NA; CDR3aa: CASSLGPQDF; CDR3nt: TGTGCCAGCAGCTTAGGGCCCCAAGACTTC
j_gene: TRBJ1-5; v_gene: TRBV2; abundance: NA; d_gene: TRBD1; CDR3aa: CASSSQGHSNQPQHF; CDR3nt: TGTGCCAGCAGCTCACAGGGGCATAGCAATCAGCCCCAGCATTTT
j_gene: TRBJ2-2; v_gene: TRBV18; abundance: NA; d_gene: NA; CDR3aa: CASSLLIATNTGELFF; CDR3nt: TGTGCCAGCTCACTTCTAATAGCCACGAACACCGGGGAGCTGTTTTTT
j_gene: TRBJ2-1; v_gene: TRBV25-1; abundance: NA; d_gene: TRBD2; CDR3aa: CASSRLGLVNEQFF; CDR3nt: TGTGCCAGCAGTCGGCTAGGACTAGTTAATGAGCAGTTCTTC
j_gene: TRBJ2-5; v_gene: TRBV10-3; abundance: NA; d_gene: NA; CDR3aa: CATPGSRGETQYF; CDR3nt: TGTGCCACCCCGGGCTCGCGGGGCGAGACCCAGTACTTC
j_gene: TRBJ2-3; v_gene: TRBV18; abundance: NA; d_gene: TRBD1; CDR3aa: CASSQGQGNTDTQYF; CDR3nt: TGTGCCAGCTCGCAGGGACAGGGGAACACAGATACGCAGTATTTT